This is a list of T cell receptor beta chains from one sample in a study of blood T cell repertoires in COVID-19. Only in-frame clones appear in the TCRdb table, and some are missing; sequencing was by immunoSEQ multiplex PCR. The sample lists 250,000 to 300,000 clones; 75% to 90% were seen once. Material: peripheral blood. These receptors originate from a woman in her 40s with acute or convalescent COVID-19. Each CDR3 is given with its conserved first and last residue. The D gene is left open where the match is weak. The size field is filled for only some rows; it gives once, few, many or a size class.

d_gene	v_gene	j_gene	abundance	CDR3aa	CDR3nt
.	TRBV9	TRBJ1-1	.	CASSVGWGLNTEAFF	TGTGCCAGCAGCGTAGGATGGGGCCTGAACACTGAAGCTTTCTTT
TRBD1	TRBV10-2	TRBJ1-1	.	CASRTGGGLNTEAFF	TGCGCCAGCAGGACAGGGGGGGGATTGAACACTGAAGCTTTCTTT
.	TRBV30	TRBJ1-1	once	CAWGLGGWRDTEAFF	TGTGCCTGGGGACTCGGGGGATGGCGGGACACTGAAGCTTTCTTT
.	TRBV10-3	TRBJ1-1	.	CAINHSPNTEAFF	TGTGCCATCAACCACAGTCCGAACACTGAAGCTTTCTTT
TRBD2	TRBV29-1	TRBJ2-5	.	CSVGTTQETQYF	TGCAGCGTCGGGACTACACAAGAGACCCAGTACTTC
.	TRBV23-1	TRBJ1-1	.	CASSQYPTGMNTEAFF	TGCGCCAGCAGTCAATACCCGACAGGTATGAACACTGAAGCTTTCTTT
.	TRBV7-2	TRBJ2-3	few	CASSFGGKGAPLTDTQYF	TGTGCCAGCAGCTTTGGAGGAAAGGGTGCCCCCCTCACAGATACGCAGTATTTT
.	TRBV5-1	TRBJ1-6	.	CASSLRVPGDSYNSPLHF	TGCGCCAGCAGCTTACGGGTCCCGGGGGACTCATATAATTCACCCCTCCACTTT
TRBD2	TRBV4-1	TRBJ2-3	.	CASSQTGTSGGRSDTQYF	TGCGCCAGCAGCCAAACCGGGACTAGCGGGGGGCGGTCAGATACGCAGTATTTT
.	TRBV27	TRBJ2-6	.	CASSTAGANVLTF	TGTGCCAGCAGTACGGCTGGGGCCAACGTCCTGACTTTC
TRBD1	TRBV6-5	TRBJ1-2	.	CASSYSEGATSYGYTF	TGTGCCAGCAGTTACTCCGAGGGGGCTACCTCCTATGGCTACACCTTC
.	TRBV5-1	TRBJ2-3	.	CASRAQNAPTDTQYF	TGCGCCAGCAGAGCCCAAAATGCTCCCACAGATACGCAGTATTTT
.	TRBV6-5	TRBJ1-6	.	CASSYAGGKGSPLHF	TGTGCCAGCAGTTACGCCGGGGGGAAAGGGTCACCCCTCCACTTT
.	TRBV24-1	TRBJ2-3	few	CATSSGGVGDTQYF	TGTGCCACCAGTTCCGGGGGAGTGGGAGATACGCAGTATTTT
TRBD1	TRBV27	TRBJ2-2	.	CASSLSPGQGPGTGELFF	TGTGCCAGCAGTTTGTCCCCGGGACAGGGTCCGGGCACCGGGGAGCTGTTTTTT
TRBD1	TRBV12-3/TRBV12-4	TRBJ1-1	.	CASIKGTGVFF	TGTGCCAGCATAAAGGGGACAGGGGTGTTCTTT
TRBD1	TRBV9	TRBJ1-2	once	CASRSDRIGGYTF	TGTGCCAGCAGATCGGACAGGATCGGGGGCTACACCTTC
.	TRBV5-4	TRBJ1-4	.	CASSLDPGYEKLFF	TGTGCCAGCAGCCTAGATCCCGGATATGAAAAACTGTTTTTT
TRBD1	TRBV7-9	TRBJ1-2	.	CASSLPGGIGYTF	TGTGCCAGCAGCTTACCAGGGGGAATCGGCTACACCTTC
TRBD1	TRBV6-1	TRBJ1-5	.	CASSGRTGGNNQPQHF	TGTGCCAGCAGTGGTCGGACAGGGGGCAACAATCAGCCCCAGCATTTT
TRBD2	TRBV10-2	TRBJ2-1	.	CASIARRSGGPNEQFF	TGCGCCAGCATTGCCCGGCGGAGCGGGGGCCCCAATGAGCAGTTCTTC
TRBD1	TRBV6-5	TRBJ1-6	.	CASRVDRYNSPLHF	TGTGCCAGCAGGGTGGACAGGTATAATTCACCCCTCCACTTT
.	TRBV6-5	TRBJ1-4	.	CASESGYTNEKLFF	TGTGCCAGCGAGTCCGGGTACACTAATGAAAAACTGTTTTTT
.	TRBV19	TRBJ1-2	once	CASSQVAGQRANYGYTF	TGTGCCAGTAGTCAGGTGGCAGGCCAACGAGCTAACTATGGCTACACCTTC
.	TRBV6-6	TRBJ1-3	.	CASSYLGRNTIYF	TGTGCCAGCAGTTACTTGGGCAGAAACACCATATATTTT
TRBD1	TRBV27	TRBJ1-6	.	CASRTGGTSPLHF	TGTGCCAGCAGGACAGGGGGCACATCACCCCTCCACTTT
.	TRBV5-1	TRBJ2-5	.	CASSLGLRWQETQYF	TGCGCCAGCAGCCTAGGACTGCGGTGGCAAGAGACCCAGTACTTC
.	TRBV18	TRBJ1-1	once	CASSLSAGDTEAFF	TGTGCCAGCTCACTCTCAGCAGGGGACACTGAAGCTTTCTTT
TRBD2	TRBV7-2	TRBJ2-2	.	CASTQRGLAGGNTGELFF	TGTGCCAGCACTCAAAGGGGACTAGCGGGGGGGAACACCGGGGAGCTGTTTTTT
TRBD2	TRBV12-5	TRBJ2-3	.	CASGLVRDGVAGTDTQYF	TGTGCTAGTGGTTTGGTACGGGACGGAGTAGCGGGGACAGATACGCAGTATTTT
TRBD2	TRBV9	TRBJ2-3	.	CASSRLAGGTSTDTQYF	TGTGCCAGCAGCCGCCTGGCGGGGGGGACTAGCACAGATACGCAGTATTTT
.	TRBV9	TRBJ1-6	few	CASSAGGIRSPLHF	TGTGCCAGCAGTGCGGGCGGGATACGGTCACCCCTCCACTTT
TRBD1	TRBV24-1	TRBJ1-5	.	CATSDSGQANQPQHF	TGTGCCACCAGTGATTCAGGACAGGCCAATCAGCCCCAGCATTTT
.	TRBV2	TRBJ1-1	.	CASRGTPNTEAFF	TGTGCCAGCAGGGGGACACCGAACACTGAAGCTTTCTTT
.	TRBV30	TRBJ1-2	.	CGHQAGKNYGYTF	TGTGGTCACCAGGCAGGGAAAAACTATGGCTACACCTTC
.	TRBV5-1	TRBJ2-3	once	CASSFGQQADTQYF	TGCGCCAGCAGCTTCGGACAGCAGGCAGATACGCAGTATTTT
.	TRBV19	TRBJ2-5	.	CASSDSHLRETQYF	TGTGCCAGTAGCGACAGCCATTTAAGGGAAACCCAGTACTTC
.	TRBV19	TRBJ1-5	.	CASSTLYSGVQPQHF	TGTGCCAGTAGTACCCTCTACTCAGGGGTTCAGCCCCAGCATTTT
.	TRBV4-1	TRBJ1-4	.	CASSQLASQNRDIDEKLFF	TGCGCCAGCAGCCAACTTGCAAGTCAGAACCGGGACATCGATGAAAAACTGTTTTTT
.	TRBV7-2	TRBJ1-5	.	CASSPRAGNNQPQHF	TGTGCCAGCAGCCCGAGGGCCGGGAATAATCAGCCCCAGCATTTT
TRBD1	TRBV11-2	TRBJ1-1	.	CASSGVATGDTEAFF	TGTGCCAGCAGCGGAGTGGCGACAGGGGACACTGAAGCTTTCTTT
TRBD1	TRBV6-5	TRBJ1-2	.	CASSSPGQGARGYTF	TGTGCCAGCAGTTCGCCGGGACAGGGGGCGCGGGGCTACACCTTC
TRBD1	TRBV29-1	TRBJ2-3	.	CSVQQGGRTDTQYF	TGCAGCGTTCAACAGGGGGGACGCACAGATACGCAGTATTTT
TRBD1	TRBV3-1/TRBV3-2	TRBJ1-2	.	CASSQGEGGSYGYTF	TGTGCCAGCAGCCAAGGGGAAGGGGGCTCCTATGGCTACACCTTC
.	TRBV18	TRBJ2-5	.	CASSPTSSGTQYF	TGTGCCAGCTCACCTACATCATCGGGGACCCAGTACTTC
TRBD2	TRBV9	TRBJ2-2	.	CASSARLAGGTTGELFF	TGTGCCAGCAGCGCCCGACTAGCGGGGGGGACCACCGGGGAGCTGTTTTTT
.	TRBV5-1	TRBJ2-2	.	CASSLISGSNTGELFF	TGCGCCAGCAGCTTGATCAGCGGCTCGAACACCGGGGAGCTGTTTTTT